These 17 T cell receptor beta chains were sequenced from one sample in a study of shared clonotypes between healthy human individuals (dated by TCRdb to about 2020). Receptor amplification or capture employed the immunoSEQ multiplex PCR assay. The table was pulled from immuneACCESS by TCRdb, which kept in-frame rearrangements only. Such tables lose some clones; where checked, under half of the loss comes from unresolved V genes, and the rest has no known cause. The sample table lists a few hundred thousand clones, about 96% of them with a count of one. Together, the top ten hold around 0.32% of the sample. The specimen was memory CD8+ T cells sorted from blood. In the paper's terms, the cell subset or site label means: CD45RO+ cells pooled with CCR7-negative TemRA cells. The receptors stem from a man under 40 in good health.

The chain combines TRBV5-1 with TRBJ1-2; D is undetermined. The germline V gene has CDR1 SGHRS and CDR2 YFSETQ. The CDR3 length is 12 residues. The V end lost 7 bases, the J end lost 1 base, and 8 bases lay between the germline ends. In DNA form, the CDR3 reads TGCGCCAGCGGCGACGGTAACTATGGCTACACCTTC. Residues: CASGDGNYGYTF.

This chain links TRBV7-2 with TRBJ2-3; D is uncertain. Trimming pared 2 bases from V and 1 base from J, leaving 4 bases between. Germline assignment: CDR1 SGHTA and CDR2 FQGNSA. This CDR3 is built from 13 residues. This CDR3 is CASSLFRTDTQYF. DNA for the CDR3: TGTGCCAGCAGCTTATTTCGCACAGATACGCAGTATTTT. Complete variable domain (other parts from reference TRBV7-2 and TRBJ2-3): GAGVSQSPSNKVTEKGKDVELRCDPISGHTALYWYRQSLGQGLEFLIYFQGNSAPDKSGLPSDRFSAERTGGSVSTLTIQRTQQEDSAVYLCASSLFRTDTQYFGPGTRLTVL.

The chain joins TRBV15 to TRBJ2-7; TRBD2 agrees at 7 bases. Germline CDR1 and CDR2: LNHNV and YYDKDF (reference sequence). Germline trimming cut 5 bases from V and 2 bases from J; bases unmatched to any gene: 12. The CDR3 spans 16 residues. CDR3 in amino acids: CATSEPSGNLPYEQYF. The DNA for the CDR3 is TGTGCCACCAGCGAACCCAGCGGGAATTTACCCTACGAGCAGTACTTC.

The gene calls are TRBV30 and TRBJ1-5; a weak D match, TRBD1 (6 bases). Trimming removed 2 bases from V and 6 bases from J, with 17 bases in between. This CDR3 is 15 amino acids long. CDR1 and CDR2 (germline): GTSNPN, SVGIG (reference sequence). This CDR3 reads CAWSPLGGEVQPQHF. The CDR3 DNA reads as TGTGCCTGGAGTCCGCTAGGGGGGGAGGTTCAGCCCCAGCATTTT.

The CDR3 loop reads CASSFFLAASPTQYF. CDR3 nucleotides: TGTGCCAGCAGCTTCTTCTTAGCCGCAAGCCCTACGCAGTATTTT. The chain links TRBV11-2 to TRBJ2-3; no definite D call. V was clipped by 3 bases and J by 8 bases, with 18 bases between them. The CDR3 length is 15 residues. The germline V gene has CDR1 SGHAT and CDR2 FQNNGV.

This rearrangement joins TRBV15 to TRBJ2-5; D is unclear. V lost 1 base and J 1 base, leaving 7 bases between the germline ends. CDR1 LNHNV and CDR2 YYDKDF come from the germline V gene (reference sequence). The CDR3 contains 14 residues. The CDR3 reads CATSRVKSQETQYF. In DNA form, the CDR3 reads TGTGCCACCAGCAGAGTGAAGTCCCAAGAGACCCAGTACTTC. Complete variable domain (other parts from reference TRBV15 and TRBJ2-5): DAMVIQNPRYQVTQFGKPVTLSCSQTLNHNVMYWYQQKSSQAPKLLFHYYDKDFNNEADTPDNFQSRRPNTSFCFLDIRSPGLGDTAMYLCATSRVKSQETQYFGPGTRLLVL.

The chain uses TRBV5-1 and TRBJ2-7; D assignment may be TRBD1 or TRBD2 (6 bases each). The CDR3 is made up of 14 amino acids. Trimming cost V 1 base and J 2 bases, with 10 bases left between them. Germline V lookup: CDR1 SGHRS, CDR2 YFSETQ. The CDR3 DNA is TGCGCCAGCAGCTTGTCGGGGGCTCCCTACGAGCAGTACTTC. Protein product: CASSLSGAPYEQYF.

In its sample, this clone was seen once. V usage is TRBV5-5 and J usage is TRBJ2-7; 7 nucleotides agree with TRBD2. In germline, CDR1 is SGHKS, CDR2 YYEKEE (reference sequence). CDR3 length: 14 amino acids. Losses at the gene ends were 2 bases for V and 0 bases for J; bases not matched to a gene: 2. CDR3 DNA sequence: TGTGCCAGCAGCTTAGCGGGAAGCTCCTACGAGCAGTACTTC. Amino acids: CASSLAGSSYEQYF.

Written as DNA, the CDR3 is TGTGCCAGCAGTTTCGGGCCCGGGGGGGTATTGAACACCGGGGAGCTGTTTTTT. It codes for CASSFGPGGVLNTGELFF. This chain connects TRBV28 to TRBJ2-2; TRBD2 matches at 8 bases. The CDR3 covers 18 residues. Unmatched junction bases numbered 10, after V lost 3 bases and J lost 1 base. Germline loops: CDR1 MDHEN, CDR2 SYDVKM.

J is TRBJ2-7 and V is TRBV5-1; D unclear. Germline-derived CDR1 and CDR2 are SGHRS and YFSETQ. The CDR3 length is 15 residues. Between the trimmed V and J ends, which lost 0 bases and 6 bases, there was a span of 16 bases. CDR3 in DNA: TGCGCCAGCAGCTTGGTCTCGTCCGTGTACCGCGAGCAGTACTTC. As protein: CASSLVSSVYREQYF.

This sequence joins TRBV6-1 and TRBJ1-1; 9 positions agree with TRBD1. J lost 6 bases, V lost 4 bases, and 9 bases had no gene match. The CDR3 has 15 residues. Germline V gives CDR1 MNHNS, CDR2 SASEGT. This CDR3 reads CASSGGTGRVAEAFF. The CDR3 DNA reads as TGTGCCAGCAGTGGGGGGACAGGGAGGGTTGCTGAAGCTTTCTTT.

V is TRBV4-2 and J is TRBJ2-3, with 12 positions matching TRBD2. The V and J ends lost 1 base and 5 bases, in that order; junction bases with no gene match: 4. CDR3 size: 16 residues. CDR1 is LGHNA and CDR2 is YNFKEQ in the germline V gene. For the CDR3, the DNA is TGTGCCAGCAGCCAAGTCTCACTAGCGGGAGGAGATACGCAGTATTTT. Translated, it gives CASSQVSLAGGDTQYF.

CDR3 bases: TGTGCCATCAGTAGCGGCTCGCGATACAATGAGCAGTTCTTC. Translation: CAISSGSRYNEQFF. The rearrangement joins TRBV10-3 to TRBJ2-1; D perhaps matches TRBD2 (5 bases). The CDR3 contains 14 residues. V lost 5 bases to trimming and J lost 4 bases, with 12 bases between them. Germline CDR1 is ENHRY and CDR2 is SYGVKD.

V and J are TRBV6-1 and TRBJ2-7, with D maybe TRBD2 (6 bases). The CDR3 is 14 amino acids. Germline lookup yields CDR1 MNHNS and CDR2 SASEGT. Trimming pared 1 base from V and 2 bases from J, leaving 9 bases between. The CDR3 DNA follows: TGTGCCAGCAGTGAAGTTAGACTAGCCTACGAGCAGTACTTC. This encodes CASSEVRLAYEQYF.

As to this clone: One end of the junction varies from germline; a read error may be responsible. The chain links TRBV5-1 to TRBJ2-5, with D tentatively TRBD1 (5 bases). This CDR3 is built from 15 residues. CDR1 and CDR2 from the germline V gene are SGHRS and YFSETQ. CDR3 sequence: CASSLAWGFQETQYF. The CDR3 DNA is TGCGCCAGCAGTTTGGCCTGGGGCTTCCAAGAGACCCAGTACTTC. The full variable domain, completed using reference TRBV5-1 and TRBJ2-5, is KAGVTQTPRYLIKTRGQQVTLSCSPISGHRSVSWYQQTPGQGLQFLFEYFSETQRNKGNFPGRFSGRQFSNSRSEMNVSTLELGDSALYLCASSLAWGFQETQYFGPGTRLLVL.

This CDR3 reads CAWSVDDFWDNQPQHF. CDR3 sequence (DNA): TGTGCCTGGAGTGTTGACGACTTTTGGGACAATCAGCCCCAGCATTTT. The V gene is TRBV30, the J gene TRBJ1-5; the D is unclear. Trimming removed 0 bases at V and 3 bases at J, with 15 bases between. The CDR3 length is 16 residues. CDR1 is GTSNPN and CDR2 is SVGIG in the germline V gene (reference sequence).

This chain uses TRBV4-1 with TRBJ1-2; 9 bases agree with TRBD1. V gave up 1 base and J gave up 0 bases; unmatched junction bases: 6. The germline CDR1 and CDR2 sequences are MGHRA and YSYEKL. CDR3 length: 17 residues. The CDR3 DNA is TGCGCCAGCAGCCAAGTGCCCCGACAGGGGGCTAACTATGGCTACACCTTC. Protein sequence: CASSQVPRQGANYGYTF.